This TCR beta chain was captured in a study of control samples from healthy donors and cancer patients. This table comes from immunoSEQ multiplex PCR, and its TCRdb copy is limited to in-frame clones, with some not included. The profile shows roughly 90,000 clones, just over 90% of them singletons. The CDR3 runs 11 residues. The germline gives CDR1 SNHLY, CDR2 FYNNEI. The sequenced sample consisted of blood. The origin of this receptor is a woman aged 25 to 39 in good health. The chain employs TRBV2 and TRBJ2-2; 7 bases match TRBD1. CDR3 DNA: TGTGTAACAGGGGTGGCCGGGGAGCTGTTTTTT. Its protein product is CVTGVAGELFF.